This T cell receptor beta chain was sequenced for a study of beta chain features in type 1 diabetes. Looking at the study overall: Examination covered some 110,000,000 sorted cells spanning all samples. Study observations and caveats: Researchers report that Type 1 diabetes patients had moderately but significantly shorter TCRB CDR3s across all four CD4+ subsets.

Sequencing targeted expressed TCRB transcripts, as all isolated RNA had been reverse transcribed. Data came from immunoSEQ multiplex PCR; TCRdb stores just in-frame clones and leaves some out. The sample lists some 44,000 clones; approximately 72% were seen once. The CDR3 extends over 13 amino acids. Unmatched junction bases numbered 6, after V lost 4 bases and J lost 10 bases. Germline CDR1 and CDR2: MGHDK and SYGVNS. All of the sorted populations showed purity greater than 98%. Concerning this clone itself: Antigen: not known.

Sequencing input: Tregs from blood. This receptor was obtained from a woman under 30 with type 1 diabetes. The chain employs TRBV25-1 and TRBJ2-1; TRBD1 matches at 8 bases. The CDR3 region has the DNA TGTGCCAGCAGTGCAATCGGGACAGGAGAGCAGTTCTTC. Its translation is CASSAIGTGEQFF.